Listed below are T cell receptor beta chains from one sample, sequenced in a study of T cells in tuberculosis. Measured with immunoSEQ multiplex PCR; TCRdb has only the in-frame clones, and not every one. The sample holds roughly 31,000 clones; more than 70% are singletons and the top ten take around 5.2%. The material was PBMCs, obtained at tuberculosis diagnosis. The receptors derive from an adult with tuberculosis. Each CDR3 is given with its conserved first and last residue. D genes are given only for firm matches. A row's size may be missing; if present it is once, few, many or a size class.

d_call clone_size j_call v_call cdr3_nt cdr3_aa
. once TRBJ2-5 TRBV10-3 TGTGCCATCAGGGACCGGGACACGGAGACCCAGTACTTC CAIRDRDTETQYF
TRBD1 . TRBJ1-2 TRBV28 TGTGCCAGCAGCCCTGGGACAGGGGTATCCGGCTACACCTTC CASSPGTGVSGYTF
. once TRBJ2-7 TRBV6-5 TGTGCCAGCAGTTACTCGATGGGCAGGGTAGAATACGAGCAGTACTTC CASSYSMGRVEYEQYF
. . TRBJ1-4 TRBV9 TGTGCCAGCGGTACGGGGGGCGCGGATGAAAAACTGTTTTTT CASGTGGADEKLFF
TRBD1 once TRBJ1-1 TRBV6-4 TGTGCCAGCAGCCAGACAGGGGTTGACACTGAAGCTTTCTTT CASSQTGVDTEAFF
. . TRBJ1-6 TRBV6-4 TGTGCCAGCAGTGTGGGTCTTGGGGGCGCACCCCTCCACTTT CASSVGLGGAPLHF
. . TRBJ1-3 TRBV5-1 TGCGCCAGCAGGGAGCCATCTACGGGAAACACCATATATTTT CASREPSTGNTIYF
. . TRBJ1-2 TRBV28 TGTGCCAGCAGTTTATTGTCGGGTAACTATGGCTACACCTTC CASSLLSGNYGYTF
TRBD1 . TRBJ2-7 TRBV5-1 TGCGCCAGCAGCACCCAATGGGACAGGGGTTACGAGCAGTACTTC CASSTQWDRGYEQYF
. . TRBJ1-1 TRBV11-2 TGTGCCAGCAGCTTAGGGATGGGACTTATGAACACTGAAGCTTTCTTT CASSLGMGLMNTEAFF
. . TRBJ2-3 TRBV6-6 TGTGCCAGCAGCCCCCCCTCCACAGATACGCAGTATTTT CASSPPSTDTQYF
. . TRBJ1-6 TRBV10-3 TGTGCCACCGTTACTAACCCTGTGGCACCCCTCCACTTT CATVTNPVAPLHF
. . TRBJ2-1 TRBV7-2 TGTGCCAGCAGCTTAGAGGTACGAGGGGAGCAGTTCTTC CASSLEVRGEQFF
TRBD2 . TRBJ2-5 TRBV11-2 TGTGCCAGCAGCCAGGGACTAGCGGGCCGGGAGACCCAGTACTTC CASSQGLAGRETQYF
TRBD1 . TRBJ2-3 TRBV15 TGTGCCACCAGCGGTCGGGACAGGGGGTACACAGATACGCAGTATTTT CATSGRDRGYTDTQYF
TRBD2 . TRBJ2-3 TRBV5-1 TGCGCCAGCAGCCTAGGGACTAGCGGGTACACAGATACGCAGTATTTT CASSLGTSGYTDTQYF